Many counts were recorded for the clone carrying this T cell receptor (beta chain). Regarding time point: blood at routine non-recurrence follow-up after resection. Whole RNA obtained from tumor, nontumor lung or frozen PBMC underwent sequencing without sorting. The CDR3 contains 18 residues. The V segment lost 3 bases and the J segment 2 bases; nucleotides outside the gene matches: 7. The germline V gene has CDR1 LNHNV and CDR2 YYDKDF (reference sequence). From the 5' RACE reads, TCRdb called clonotypes with MiXCR, one entry per CDR3 protein. This sample has some 54,000 distinct CDR3 sequences, with more than 6.5% found just once. These data originate in a study of spatial heterogeneity in lung cancer. Study-wide context: The cohort: under 80 early-stage, untreated non-small cell lung cancer patients. Raw reads contained each unique TCR and UMI combination more than ten times on average. Each time, sequencing found more beta-chain sequences than alpha-chain sequences.

This material consisted of PBMCs, taken at follow-up. The receptor was isolated from a female donor with early-stage non-small cell lung cancer. The rearrangement links TRBV15 to TRBJ1-4; TRBD1 matches 12 bases. The CDR3, as DNA: TGTGCCACCAGCAGCCCCGGGACAGGGGGCAGGACTAATGAAAAACTGTTTTTT. Its translation is CATSSPGTGGRTNEKLFF.